The rows below give T cell receptor beta chains drawn from one sample of a study of identical twins. MiXCR was run by TCRdb on the 5' RACE reads, yielding one entry per CDR3 protein. The sample shows 450,000 or so distinct CDR3 sequences, approximately 14% of them seen only once. The data also belong to a second study, concerning yellow fever vaccine responses in identical twins.

The sample was CD4+ T cells sorted from blood. The receptors here all came from a woman aged 18-29 years in good health. Each CDR3 is given with its conserved first and last residue. The order of the fields is CDR3 length, clone size, D gene, J gene, V gene, CDR3 DNA, CDR3 protein. D genes are given only for firm matches. Clone size is given for some rows only: seen once, a few or many times, or a class if the clone is expanded.

15	few	NA	TRBJ2-7	TRBV7-9	TGTGCCAGCAGCTACCGGGGCTCGGGGTCCTACGAGCAGTACTTC	CASSYRGSGSYEQYF
11	few	NA	TRBJ1-1	TRBV20-1	TGCAGTGCTAGAAAGGGTCTAGCAGCTTTCTTT	CSARKGLAAFF
15	NA	NA	TRBJ2-7	TRBV20-1	TGCAGTGCTAGCCCCCCACAGAAAATTTCCTACGAGCAGTACTTC	CSASPPQKISYEQYF
19	NA	TRBD2	TRBJ2-1	TRBV19	TGTGCCAGTACCCCAGGCAGGGGGCACCGGGCTAGCGGGAGGGCTGAGCAGTTCTTC	CASTPGRGHRASGRAEQFF
15	NA	NA	TRBJ2-3	TRBV2	TGTGCCAGCAGTTACCTGGGGCCTAGCACAGATACGCAGTATTTT	CASSYLGPSTDTQYF
14	few	TRBD2	TRBJ2-1	TRBV6-1	TGTGCCAGCTGCGGCGGGAGGTCCTACAATGAGCAGTTCTTC	CASCGGRSYNEQFF
12	many	NA	TRBJ2-5	TRBV29-1	TGCAGCGTTCGCGACAGTACAGAGACCCAGTACTTC	CSVRDSTETQYF
12	few	NA	TRBJ1-1	TRBV29-1	TGCAGCGTTGTAATCGGGGTTCAGGTCGCTTTCTTT	CSVVIGVQVAFF
13	NA	NA	TRBJ2-5	TRBV29-1	TGCAGCGTGGATGGCCAGGGGAAAGAGACCCAGTACTTC	CSVDGQGKETQYF
14	NA	NA	TRBJ2-7	TRBV4-1	TGCGCCAGCAGCCAAGTAGGGGGGTCCGGGGAGCAGTACTTC	CASSQVGGSGEQYF
15	NA	NA	TRBJ2-2	TRBV15	TGTGCCACCAGCAGAGGAGGGGTGAACACCGGGGAGCTGTTTTTT	CATSRGGVNTGELFF
14	NA	TRBD1	TRBJ2-5	TRBV5-1	TGCGCCAGCAGGCTTACAGGGGCGGAAGAGACCCAGTACTTC	CASRLTGAEETQYF
14	many	NA	TRBJ2-5	TRBV5-1	TGCGCCAGCAGCTTGGCTTGGGCAAAAGAGACCCAGTACTTC	CASSLAWAKETQYF
15	NA	TRBD2	TRBJ2-7	TRBV4-2	TGTGCCAGCAGCCAAGATCGGGGGGTGTATTACGAGCAGTACTTC	CASSQDRGVYYEQYF
17	NA	TRBD2	TRBJ2-7	TRBV5-6	TGTGCCAGCAGCTTGGCGAGATGGCGGGGGAGACCTCTAGAGCAGTACTTC	CASSLARWRGRPLEQYF
14	NA	NA	TRBJ2-7	TRBV9	TGTGCCAGCAGCCCGCGCGCTCCAGCTTACGAGCAGTACTTC	CASSPRAPAYEQYF
13	NA	NA	TRBJ2-5	TRBV28	TGTGCCAGCAAAGAGCAGGGAGGAGAGACCCAGTACTTC	CASKEQGGETQYF
15	NA	NA	TRBJ1-6	TRBV7-2	TGTGCCAGCAGCTTAAATCAGGGAAGCCTTTCACCCCTCCACTTT	CASSLNQGSLSPLHF
18	few	NA	TRBJ2-3	TRBV11-1	TGTGCCAGCAGCTTAGTGCGGGGAGCCGTCCCGGGCACAGATACGCAGTATTTT	CASSLVRGAVPGTDTQYF
13	few	NA	TRBJ2-1	TRBV3-1	TGTGCCAGCAGCCAAGTACCCTTGAGTGAGCAGTTCTTC	CASSQVPLSEQFF
15	NA	TRBD1	TRBJ2-1	TRBV25-1	TGTGCCAGCAGTGACGTTGAGGGACAGGGCAATGAGCAGTTCTTC	CASSDVEGQGNEQFF
11	NA	NA	TRBJ2-7	TRBV3-1	TGTGCCAGCAGCAATACAGAAGAGCAGTACTTC	CASSNTEEQYF
14	many	NA	TRBJ1-1	TRBV5-5	TGTGCCAGCAGCCCGGAGGCCTATTACACTGAAGCTTTCTTT	CASSPEAYYTEAFF
15	once	NA	TRBJ2-2	TRBV7-9	TGTGCCAGCAGCTTAGAACAGGTCTCCACCGGGGAGCTGTTTTTT	CASSLEQVSTGELFF
13	NA	NA	TRBJ2-7	TRBV10-3	TGTGCCATCAGTTTCGGGGATCTGAACGAGCAGTACTTC	CAISFGDLNEQYF
15	NA	TRBD2	TRBJ2-5	TRBV5-1	TGCGCCAGCACGGGGACTAGCGGGGGAGGCGAGACCCAGTACTTC	CASTGTSGGGETQYF
15	many	TRBD2	TRBJ2-7	TRBV4-1	TGCGCCAGCAGCCAGGGGACTAGCGGGAGAAACGAGCAGTACTTC	CASSQGTSGRNEQYF
14	few	NA	TRBJ2-3	TRBV7-2	TGTGCCAGCAGCTTAGGAGAGATAGAGGATACGCAGTATTTT	CASSLGEIEDTQYF
12	few	NA	TRBJ2-3	TRBV29-1	TGCAGCGTTATTAGCGACCCGGATACGCAGTATTTT	CSVISDPDTQYF
17	NA	TRBD1	TRBJ1-3	TRBV29-1	TGCAGCGCCGCCCTAGGGACAGAGCTCCGGAAGGGAAACACCATATATTTT	CSAALGTELRKGNTIYF
18	NA	TRBD1	TRBJ1-5	TRBV7-4	TGTGCCAGCAGCTTAGTAGGAACAGGACAGGGCGAAAGGAAGCCCCAGCATTTT	CASSLVGTGQGERKPQHF
13	few	NA	TRBJ2-3	TRBV5-1	TGCGCCAGCCTTGCCGATTTTGAAGATACGCAGTATTTT	CASLADFEDTQYF
14	NA	NA	TRBJ1-5	TRBV6-2/TRBV6-3	TGTGCCAGCCGACAGTGGGCGAGTGATCAGCCCCAGCATTTT	CASRQWASDQPQHF